This T cell receptor (beta chain) is from a study of T-cell reconstitution after alpha-beta-depleted transplantation in children. Preparation of the TCRbeta library used unique molecular identifiers. TCRdb passed the PCR reads through MiXCR, listing each CDR3 protein once. This sample has approximately 220,000 distinct CDR3 sequences, with approximately 15% found just once. The junction had 3 bases not matched to a gene; V was cut back by 6 bases and J by 1 base. The CDR3 has 15 residues. This clonotype showed up just a few times. The sample consisted of PBMCs, mostly from graft donor cells, taken 360 days after TCRalphabeta/CD19-depleted stem cell transplant. The receptor was isolated from a male patient between 2 and 10 years old who had a stem cell transplant for acute lymphoblastic leukemia, so the T cells may come from the graft donor. V and J are TRBV12-3 or TRBV12-4 and TRBJ2-3; 11 bases agree with TRBD2. CDR3 loop: CASRLAGARTDTQYF. CDR3 DNA sequence: TGTGCCAGCAGACTAGCGGGGGCCCGCACAGATACGCAGTATTTT.